This TCR beta chain was found in a study of blood T cell repertoires in COVID-19. Germline CDR1 reads LNHDA; CDR2 reads SQIVND (reference sequence). There are 14 residues in the CDR3. The V end was cut by 9 bases, the J end by 4 bases, with 15 bases between. Profiled with immunoSEQ multiplex PCR; TCRdb holds only in-frame clones, not every one. The sample gives 63,000 or so clones, roughly 86% of which show up once; 1.4% to 1.5% is in the top ten. Material: peripheral blood. This TCR was sampled from a man aged 55 to 70 with acute or convalescent COVID-19. The chain recombines TRBV19 with TRBJ1-4; D may be TRBD1 (5 bases). The CDR3 region has the DNA TGTGCCAGCTCCTGGAGGGGTTTTAATGAAAAACTGTTTTTT. It is translated as CASSWRGFNEKLFF. Complete variable domain (other parts from reference TRBV19 and TRBJ1-4): DGGITQSPKYLFRKEGQNVTLSCEQNLNHDAMYWYRQDPGQGLRLIYYSQIVNDFQKGDIAEGYSVSREKKESFPLTVTSAQKNPTAFYLCASSWRGFNEKLFFGSGTQLSVL.